Here is one T cell receptor (beta chain) with its context. What it binds is unknown. Germline CDR1 reads MNHEY; CDR2 reads SMNVEV (reference sequence). The CDR3 runs to 16 residues. Trimming at V came to 5 bases and at J to 1 base, leaving 9 bases not matched to a gene. The record originates from a study of beta chain features in type 1 diabetes. Study-level findings and limits: People with Type 1 diabetes carried modestly yet significantly shorter TCRB CDR3s in all four CD4+ subsets.

As every portion of the isolated RNA was reverse transcribed, the sequencing read expressed TCRB transcripts. The data were produced by immunoSEQ multiplex PCR, yet TCRdb's version contains in-frame clones alone and is incomplete. The data contain some 370,000 clones, around 9.6% of them singletons. The clonotype originates from a man aged 30-40 years with type 1 diabetes. The sequencing sample was made of central memory CD4+ T cells from blood. The chain has TRBV27 and TRBJ1-1; 8 bases agree with TRBD1. The CDR3 DNA follows: TGTGCCAGCAGTGTGGGACAGGTAATCAAGAACACTGAAGCTTTCTTT. Residues: CASSVGQVIKNTEAFF.